The sequence of this TCR beta chain was determined in a study of control samples from healthy donors and cancer patients. Trimming took 3 bases from V and 0 from J; bases not matched to a gene: 1. Germline values: CDR1 SSHAT, CDR2 FNYEAQ (reference sequence). The CDR3 loop spans 15 amino acids. TCRdb's table, derived via immunoSEQ multiplex PCR, lists solely in-frame clones and lacks some. This table has about 130,000 clones, around 92% appearing once. Input material: PBMCs. The J gene is TRBJ2-3, the V gene TRBV7-7; 9 bases are shared with TRBD2. The origin of this receptor is a man older than 75 with head and neck cancer. The CDR3 DNA sequence: TGTGCCAGCAGCTTCACTAGCGGGAGCACAGATACGCAGTATTTT. It is translated as CASSFTSGSTDTQYF.